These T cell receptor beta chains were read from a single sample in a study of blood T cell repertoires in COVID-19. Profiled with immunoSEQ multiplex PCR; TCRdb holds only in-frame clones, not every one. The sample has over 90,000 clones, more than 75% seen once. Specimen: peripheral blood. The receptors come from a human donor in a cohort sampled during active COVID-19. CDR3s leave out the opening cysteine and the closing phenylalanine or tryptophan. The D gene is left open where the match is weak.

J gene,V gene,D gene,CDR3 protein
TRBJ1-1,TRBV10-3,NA,AITGQWNTEAF
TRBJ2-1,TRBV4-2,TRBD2,ASSPELVPGLAGDEQF
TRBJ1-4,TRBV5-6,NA,ASSSQGEKLF
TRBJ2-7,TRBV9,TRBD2,ASSFHRTSGSYEQY
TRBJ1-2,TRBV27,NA,ASSFRGRRNYGYT
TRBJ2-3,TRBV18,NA,ASSPRAADSTDTQY
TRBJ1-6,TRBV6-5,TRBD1,ASSWGQENSPLH
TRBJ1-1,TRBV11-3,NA,ASSPPGGRRTEAF
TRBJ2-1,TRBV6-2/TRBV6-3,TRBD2,ASSTGTSGRGYNEQF
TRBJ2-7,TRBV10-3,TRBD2,ATLGAGVAEQY
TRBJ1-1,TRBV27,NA,ASKSVKMIGWNGNTEAF
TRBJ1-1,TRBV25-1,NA,ASSGGVGTEAF
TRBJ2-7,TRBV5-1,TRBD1,ASSLAAGGAYEQY
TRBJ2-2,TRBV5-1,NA,ASSRTGSDTGELF
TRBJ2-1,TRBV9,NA,ASDSTFSSYNEQF
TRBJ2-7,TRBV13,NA,ASSFRQSDEQY
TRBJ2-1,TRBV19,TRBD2,ASSIGASGGNEQF
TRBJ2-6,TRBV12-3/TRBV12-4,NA,ASSFGRVNVLT
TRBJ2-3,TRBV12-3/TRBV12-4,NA,ASSLPVDTQY
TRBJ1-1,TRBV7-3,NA,ASSFSVNTEAF
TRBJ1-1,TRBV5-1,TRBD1,ASSGDRGNSGTEAF
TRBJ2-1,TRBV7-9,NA,ASSLGQAFYEEQF
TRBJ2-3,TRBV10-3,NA,AISEGLALTADTQY
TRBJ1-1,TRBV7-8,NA,ASSLATRLGTEAF
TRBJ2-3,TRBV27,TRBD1,ASSTHSTGGYAIDTQY
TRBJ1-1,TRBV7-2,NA,ASSLFLANTEAF
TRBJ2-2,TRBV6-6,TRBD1,ASSRLKTGQGVTGELF
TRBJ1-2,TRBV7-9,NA,ASSLERRGYT
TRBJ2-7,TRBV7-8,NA,ASSPDETAKQY
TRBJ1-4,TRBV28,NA,ASSRGEAGEKLF
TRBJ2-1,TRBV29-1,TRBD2,SVEGIAGKNEQF